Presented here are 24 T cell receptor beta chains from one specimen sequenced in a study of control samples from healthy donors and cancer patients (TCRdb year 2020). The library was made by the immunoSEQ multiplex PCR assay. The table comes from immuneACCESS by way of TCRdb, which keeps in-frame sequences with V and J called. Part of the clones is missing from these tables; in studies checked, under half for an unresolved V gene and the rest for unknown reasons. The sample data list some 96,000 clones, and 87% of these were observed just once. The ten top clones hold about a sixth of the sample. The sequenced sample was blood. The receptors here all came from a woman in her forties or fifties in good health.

CDR3 nucleotide sequence: TGTGCCAGCAGCCCAGAGACAGGATTCTACGAGCAGTACTTC. Translating gives CASSPETGFYEQYF. V is TRBV3-1 (or the pseudogene TRBV3-2) and J is TRBJ2-7; weak D call: TRBD1 (6 bases). This CDR3 is 14 amino acids long. Between the trimmed V and J ends, which lost 4 bases and 3 bases, there was a span of 13 bases. CDR1 and CDR2 (germline): LGHDT, YNNKEL (reference sequence).

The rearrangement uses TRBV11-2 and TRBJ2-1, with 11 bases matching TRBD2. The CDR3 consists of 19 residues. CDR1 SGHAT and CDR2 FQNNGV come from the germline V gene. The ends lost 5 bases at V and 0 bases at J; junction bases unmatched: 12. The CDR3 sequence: CASSAFAGTSGSSYNEQFF. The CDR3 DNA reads TGTGCCAGCAGCGCCTTCGCCGGGACTAGCGGAAGCTCCTACAATGAGCAGTTCTTC.

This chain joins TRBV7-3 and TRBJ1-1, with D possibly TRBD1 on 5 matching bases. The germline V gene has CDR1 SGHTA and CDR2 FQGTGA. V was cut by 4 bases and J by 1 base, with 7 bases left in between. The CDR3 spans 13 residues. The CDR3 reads CASSSGTNTEAFF. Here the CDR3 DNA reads TGTGCCAGCAGCTCGGGGACGAACACTGAAGCTTTCTTT.

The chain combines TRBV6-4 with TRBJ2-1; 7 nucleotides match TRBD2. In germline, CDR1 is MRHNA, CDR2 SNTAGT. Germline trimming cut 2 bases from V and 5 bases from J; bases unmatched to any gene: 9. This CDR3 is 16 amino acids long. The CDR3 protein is CASSDLSGKGHNEQFF. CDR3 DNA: TGTGCCAGCAGTGACCTAAGCGGGAAGGGCCACAATGAGCAGTTCTTC.

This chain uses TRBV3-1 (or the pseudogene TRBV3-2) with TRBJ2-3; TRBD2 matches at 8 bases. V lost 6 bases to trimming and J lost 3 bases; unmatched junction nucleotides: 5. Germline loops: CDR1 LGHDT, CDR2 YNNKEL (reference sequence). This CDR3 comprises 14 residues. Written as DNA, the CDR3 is TGTGCCAGCAGAAAAAGCGGGGGAACAGATACGCAGTATTTT. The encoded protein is CASRKSGGTDTQYF.

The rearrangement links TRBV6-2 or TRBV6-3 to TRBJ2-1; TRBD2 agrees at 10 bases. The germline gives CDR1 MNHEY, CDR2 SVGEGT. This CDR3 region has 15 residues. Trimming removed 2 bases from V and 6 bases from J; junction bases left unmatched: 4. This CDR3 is CASSYELAGFNEQFF. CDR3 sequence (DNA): TGTGCCAGCAGTTACGAACTAGCGGGATTCAATGAGCAGTTCTTC.

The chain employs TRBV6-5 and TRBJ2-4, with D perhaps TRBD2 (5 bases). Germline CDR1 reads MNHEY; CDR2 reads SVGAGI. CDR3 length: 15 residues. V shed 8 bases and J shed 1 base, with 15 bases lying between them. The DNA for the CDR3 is TGTGCCAGCCGCGCCCCTGGGGAGGCCAAAAACATTCAGTACTTC. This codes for CASRAPGEAKNIQYF.

The CDR3: CASSSTGGVGYTF. The CDR3 DNA follows: TGTGCCAGCAGCTCCACCGGGGGGGTCGGCTACACCTTC. The chain links TRBV7-2 to TRBJ1-2; possibly TRBD1 for D (5 bases). Germline CDR1 and CDR2: SGHTA and FQGNSA. There are 13 residues in the CDR3. V lost 4 bases, J lost 8 bases, and 14 bases lay in between.

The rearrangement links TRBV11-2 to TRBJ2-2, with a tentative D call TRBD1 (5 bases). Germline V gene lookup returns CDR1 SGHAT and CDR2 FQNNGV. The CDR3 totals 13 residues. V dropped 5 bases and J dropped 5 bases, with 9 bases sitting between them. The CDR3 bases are TGTGCCAGCAGCGTGGCAGGGACCGGGGAGCTGTTTTTT. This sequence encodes CASSVAGTGELFF.

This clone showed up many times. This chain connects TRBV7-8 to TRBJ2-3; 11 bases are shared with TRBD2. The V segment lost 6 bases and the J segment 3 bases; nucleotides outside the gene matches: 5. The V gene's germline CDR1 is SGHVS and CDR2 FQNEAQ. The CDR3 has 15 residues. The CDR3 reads CASRRSGGATDTQYF. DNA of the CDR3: TGTGCCAGCAGGCGTAGCGGGGGGGCGACAGATACGCAGTATTTT.

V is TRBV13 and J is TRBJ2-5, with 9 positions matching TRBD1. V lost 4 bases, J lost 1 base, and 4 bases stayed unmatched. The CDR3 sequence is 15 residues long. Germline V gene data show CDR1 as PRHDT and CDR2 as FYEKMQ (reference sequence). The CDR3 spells CASSYRTGVQETQYF. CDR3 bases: TGTGCCAGCAGCTATCGGACAGGGGTCCAAGAGACCCAGTACTTC.

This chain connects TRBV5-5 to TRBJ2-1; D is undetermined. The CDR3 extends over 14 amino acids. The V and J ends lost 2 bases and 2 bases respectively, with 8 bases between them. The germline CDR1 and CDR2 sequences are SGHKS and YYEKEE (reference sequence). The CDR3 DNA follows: TGTGCCAGCAGCTTCCCACAGACCTACAATGAGCAGTTCTTC. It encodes CASSFPQTYNEQFF.

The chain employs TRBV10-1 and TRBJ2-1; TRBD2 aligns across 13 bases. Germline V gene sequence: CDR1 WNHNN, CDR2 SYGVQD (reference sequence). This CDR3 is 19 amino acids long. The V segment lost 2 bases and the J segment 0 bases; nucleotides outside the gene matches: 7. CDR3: CASSEGLAGADLSYNEQFF. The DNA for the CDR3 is TGCGCCAGCAGTGAGGGACTAGCGGGAGCGGATCTCTCCTACAATGAGCAGTTCTTC.

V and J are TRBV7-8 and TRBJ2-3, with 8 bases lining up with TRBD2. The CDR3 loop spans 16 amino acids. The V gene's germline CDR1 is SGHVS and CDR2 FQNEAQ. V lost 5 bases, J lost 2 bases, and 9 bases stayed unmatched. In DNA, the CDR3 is TGTGCCAGCAGCACCGGGGGGGGGTACGTCACAGATACGCAGTATTTT. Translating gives CASSTGGGYVTDTQYF. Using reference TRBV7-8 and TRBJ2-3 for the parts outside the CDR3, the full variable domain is GAGVSQSPRYKVAKRGQDVALRCDPISGHVSLFWYQQALGQGPEFLTYFQNEAQLDKSGLPSDRFFAERPEGSVSTLKIQRTQQEDSAVYLCASSTGGGYVTDTQYFGPGTRLTVL.

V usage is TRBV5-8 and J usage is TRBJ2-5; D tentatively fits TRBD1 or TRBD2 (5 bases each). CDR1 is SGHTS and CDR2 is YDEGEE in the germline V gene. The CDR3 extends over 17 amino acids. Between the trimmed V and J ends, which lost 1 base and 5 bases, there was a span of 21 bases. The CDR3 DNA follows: TGTGCCAGCAGCTTGAATTCTGAAGGGACCAACCGGGAGACCCAGTACTTC. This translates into CASSLNSEGTNRETQYF.

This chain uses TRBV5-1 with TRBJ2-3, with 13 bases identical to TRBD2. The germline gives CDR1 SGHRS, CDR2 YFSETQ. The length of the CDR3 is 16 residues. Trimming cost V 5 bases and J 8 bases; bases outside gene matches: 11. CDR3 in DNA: TGCGCCAGCAGACAACAGGAGGGACTAGCGGGACCTACGCAGTATTTT. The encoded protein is CASRQQEGLAGPTQYF.

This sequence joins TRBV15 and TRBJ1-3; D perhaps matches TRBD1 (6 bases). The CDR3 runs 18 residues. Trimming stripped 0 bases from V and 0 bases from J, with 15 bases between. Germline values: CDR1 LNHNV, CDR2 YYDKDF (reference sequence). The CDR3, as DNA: TGTGCCACCAGCAGAGATTATGGGGGCAGAGGCTCTGGAAACACCATATATTTT. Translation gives CATSRDYGGRGSGNTIYF.

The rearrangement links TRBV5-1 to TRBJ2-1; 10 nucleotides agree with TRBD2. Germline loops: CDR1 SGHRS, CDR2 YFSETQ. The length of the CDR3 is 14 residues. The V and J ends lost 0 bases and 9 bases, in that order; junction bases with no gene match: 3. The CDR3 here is CASSLAVAGGEQFF. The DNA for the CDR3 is TGCGCCAGCAGCTTGGCGGTAGCGGGAGGTGAGCAGTTCTTC.

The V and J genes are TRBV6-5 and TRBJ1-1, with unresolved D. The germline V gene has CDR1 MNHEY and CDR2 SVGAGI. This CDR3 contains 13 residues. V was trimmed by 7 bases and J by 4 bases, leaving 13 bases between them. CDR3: CASTYGSFTEAFF. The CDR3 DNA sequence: TGTGCCAGCACCTACGGGAGTTTCACTGAAGCTTTCTTT.

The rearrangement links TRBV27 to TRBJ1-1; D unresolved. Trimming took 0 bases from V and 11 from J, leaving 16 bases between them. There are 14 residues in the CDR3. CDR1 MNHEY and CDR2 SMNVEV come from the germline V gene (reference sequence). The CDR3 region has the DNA TGTGCCAGCAGTTTATCAGTGTCCCAGCGACCTGCTTTCTTT. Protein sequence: CASSLSVSQRPAFF.

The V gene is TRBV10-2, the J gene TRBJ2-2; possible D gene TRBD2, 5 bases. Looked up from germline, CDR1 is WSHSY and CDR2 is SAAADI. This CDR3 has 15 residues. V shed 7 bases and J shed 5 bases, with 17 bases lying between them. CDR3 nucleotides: TGCGCCAGCACCGAGCGGTTATTCGGGACCGGGGAGCTGTTTTTT. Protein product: CASTERLFGTGELFF.

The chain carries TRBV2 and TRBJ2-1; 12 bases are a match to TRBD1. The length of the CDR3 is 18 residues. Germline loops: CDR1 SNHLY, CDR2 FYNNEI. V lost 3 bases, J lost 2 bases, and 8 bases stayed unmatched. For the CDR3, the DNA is TGTGCCAGCAGTGACAGCTTGGGACAGGGGGCACCCTACAATGAGCAGTTCTTC. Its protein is CASSDSLGQGAPYNEQFF.

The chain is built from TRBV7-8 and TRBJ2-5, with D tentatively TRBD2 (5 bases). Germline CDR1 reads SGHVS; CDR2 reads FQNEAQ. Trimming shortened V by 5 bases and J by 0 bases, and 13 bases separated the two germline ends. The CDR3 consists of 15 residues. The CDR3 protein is CASSPISGNQETQYF. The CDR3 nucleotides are TGTGCCAGCAGCCCGATATCGGGGAACCAAGAGACCCAGTACTTC. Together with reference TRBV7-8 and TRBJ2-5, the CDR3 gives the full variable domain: GAGVSQSPRYKVAKRGQDVALRCDPISGHVSLFWYQQALGQGPEFLTYFQNEAQLDKSGLPSDRFFAERPEGSVSTLKIQRTQQEDSAVYLCASSPISGNQETQYFGPGTRLLVL.

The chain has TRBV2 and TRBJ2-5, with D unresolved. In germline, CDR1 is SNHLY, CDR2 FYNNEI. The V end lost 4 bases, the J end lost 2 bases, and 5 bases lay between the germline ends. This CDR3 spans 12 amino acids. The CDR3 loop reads CASSGYQETQYF. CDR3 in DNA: TGTGCCAGCAGTGGATATCAAGAGACCCAGTACTTC.